The present T cell receptor beta chain was sequenced within a study of cytomegalovirus exposure and HLA in healthy donors. About the study: There were some 400 genotyped donors. Of these, about 81% fell in the genetic ancestry cluster associated with self-reported Caucasian donors. Study results and caveats: Trimming of TCR beta V- and J-genes showed a link, identified in a later analysis, to a missense DCLRE1C variant.

PCR was performed using 60 Vbeta and 13 Jbeta primers. Produced via immunoSEQ multiplex PCR; TCRdb's table is partial and in-frame only. This table has about 170,000 clones, 62% appearing once. Points on this clone: The antigen is not known.

The CDR3 length is 17 residues. Trimming pared 0 bases from V and 0 bases from J, leaving 13 bases between. CDR1 SGDLS and CDR2 YYNGEE come from the germline V gene. Unrecorded immune exposures were likely, despite nominal health at sampling. This TCR derives from a man aged 40-49 years in good health and CMV-seronegative. The chain is built from TRBV9 and TRBJ1-3; the D is unclear. Sequencing used PBMCs. The CDR3: CASSVATSVSSGNTIYF. CDR3 in DNA: TGTGCCAGCAGCGTAGCTACTTCGGTTAGCTCTGGAAACACCATATATTTT. Together with reference TRBV9 and TRBJ1-3, the CDR3 gives the full variable domain: DSGVTQTPKHLITATGQRVTLRCSPRSGDLSVYWYQQSLDQGLQFLIQYYNGEERAKGNILERFSAQQFPDLHSELNLSSLELGDSALYFCASSVATSVSSGNTIYFGEGSWLTVV.